This TCR beta chain was identified in a study of T cell changes during pregnancy in multiple sclerosis (dated by TCRdb to between 2018 and 2021). General notes on the study: The study examined how the T cell repertoire changed over the course of pregnancy in women with multiple sclerosis.

The protocol used for the library was the immunoSEQ multiplex PCR assay. Entries here come from immuneACCESS through TCRdb and include only in-frame sequences with V and J called. Some clones fail to appear in such tables; in the studies checked, an unresolved V gene covers under half of the shortfall, and the cause of the remainder is unknown. Present in this sample are about 40,000 clones, 88% of which were seen just once. The ten largest clones take up over 4% of the sample. On this clone itself: Its antigen is not yet known. No base-level quality is on record; no much larger clone is a single base apart.

The trim is 1 base for V and 3 bases for J, with a gap of 14 bases between the germline ends. The CDR3 holds 15 amino acids from the cysteine to the phenylalanine. Solely the CDR3 DNA is kept, with 45 bases framed from the first base. Per the germline V gene, SGHDT is the CDR1 and YYEEEE is the CDR2. This clonotype was obtained from a female donor in good health, enrolled as a control in a pregnancy study. The receptor chain draws on TRBV5-6 and TRBJ2-7; a confident D gene designation cannot be given. The specimen was peripheral blood, collected in the first trimester of pregnancy. The CDR3 is CASSLWAAELYEQYF. At the DNA level, the sequence is TGTGCCAGCAGCTTGTGGGCAGCAGAGCTCTACGAGCAGTACTTC.